One and the same sample provided the 22 T cell receptor beta chains below, sequenced in a study of cytomegalovirus exposure and HLA in healthy donors. PCR involved 60 Vbeta and 13 Jbeta primers. Sequencing used immunoSEQ multiplex PCR; TCRdb keeps in-frame clones, though not all of them. The sample includes under 200,000 clones, approximately 79% seen only once; the top ten take roughly 2%. The sample consisted of PBMCs. The receptors were sampled from a man aged 35 to 55 in good health and CMV-seronegative.

The chain has TRBV18 and TRBJ2-7, with 8 bases fitting TRBD2. This CDR3 has 15 residues. Germline V gives CDR1 KGHSH, CDR2 LQKENI. Trimming at V came to 2 bases and at J to 3 bases, leaving 6 bases not matched to a gene. DNA of the CDR3: TGTGCCAGCTCACCATTCGGGGGGGAGGGCTACGAGCAGTACTTC. This translates into CASSPFGGEGYEQYF.

The chain couples TRBV6-5 to TRBJ2-5; D possibly corresponds to TRBD2 (5 bases). The CDR3 is 13 amino acids. Germline assignment: CDR1 MNHEY and CDR2 SVGAGI. The V and J ends lost 2 bases and 4 bases respectively, with 8 bases between them. The CDR3 loop is CASSYGGRETQYF. CDR3 DNA: TGTGCCAGCAGTTACGGAGGCCGAGAGACCCAGTACTTC.

This chain uses TRBV18 with TRBJ2-3; TRBD1 is a possible D gene (7 bases). In germline, CDR1 is KGHSH, CDR2 LQKENI. Trimming took off 6 bases at V and 0 bases at J, with 10 bases between the two ends. There are 14 residues in the CDR3. The CDR3 sequence is CASSRDRSTDTQYF. The CDR3 nucleotides are TGTGCCAGCTCGCGGGACAGAAGCACAGATACGCAGTATTTT. Supplemented by reference TRBV18 and TRBJ2-3, the full variable domain reads NAGVMQNPRHLVRRRGQEARLRCSPMKGHSHVYWYRQLPEEGLKFMVYLQKENIIDESGMPKERFSAEFPKEGPSILRIQQVVRGDSAAYFCASSRDRSTDTQYFGPGTRLTVL.

In its sample, this clone was seen once. The V gene is TRBV6-4, the J gene TRBJ2-2, with a possible D match to TRBD2 (5 bases). V gave up 4 bases and J gave up 5 bases, with 11 bases separating them. Germline V CDR1 and CDR2: MRHNA, SNTAGT. This CDR3 comprises 14 residues. The CDR3 DNA reads as TGTGCCAGCAGTGGGGTAGCGTCTACCGGGGAGCTGTTTTTT. Its translation: CASSGVASTGELFF.

The chain recombines TRBV7-9 with TRBJ2-3; D is perhaps TRBD1 (6 bases). Germline lookup yields CDR1 SEHNR and CDR2 FQNEAQ (reference sequence). V was shortened by 5 bases and J by 3 bases, with 18 bases between the two germline ends. CDR3 size: 16 residues. The CDR3 spells CASSPDGRGVTDTQYF. CDR3 DNA: TGTGCCAGCAGCCCGGATGGCAGGGGAGTAACAGATACGCAGTATTTT.

CDR3 bases: TGTGCCAGCAGCTCCTCGTTGAGTGGCTACACCTTC. Translating gives CASSSSLSGYTF. The chain carries TRBV7-2 and TRBJ1-2; no clear D. V was shortened by 4 bases and J by 7 bases, with 10 bases between the two germline ends. Germline CDR1 and CDR2: SGHTA and FQGNSA. The CDR3 contains 12 residues.

This chain connects TRBV30 to TRBJ2-2, with unresolved D. There are 13 residues in the CDR3. V lost 2 bases to trimming and J lost 5 bases, with 9 bases between them. Germline V gives CDR1 GTSNPN, CDR2 SVGIG (reference sequence). Here the CDR3 DNA reads TGTGCCTGGAGTTTGGCAGCGACCGGGGAGCTGTTTTTT. This codes for CAWSLAATGELFF. Based on the CDR3 plus reference TRBV30 and TRBJ2-2, the full variable domain is SQTIHQWPATLVQPVGSPLSLECTVEGTSNPNLYWYRQAAGRGLQLLFYSVGIGQISSEVPQNLSASRPQDRQFILSSKKLLLSDSGFYLCAWSLAATGELFFGEGSRLTVL.

The chain is built from TRBV14 and TRBJ1-1; D possibly corresponds to TRBD1 (6 bases). The CDR3 has 14 amino acids. Between the trimmed V and J ends, which lost 2 bases and 4 bases, there was a span of 11 bases. The germline CDR1 and CDR2 sequences are SGHDN and FVKESK. The CDR3, as DNA: TGTGCCAGCAGCCAACAGGGGCCGGGCACTGAAGCTTTCTTT. This encodes CASSQQGPGTEAFF.

This rearrangement joins TRBV19 to TRBJ2-7; 7 nucleotides align to TRBD2. CDR3 length: 12 amino acids. CDR1 and CDR2 from the germline V gene are LNHDA and SQIVND (reference sequence). Trimming cost V 4 bases and J 4 bases; bases outside gene matches: 1. CDR3 protein: CASSTSGYEQYF. CDR3 DNA: TGTGCCAGTAGTACTAGCGGATACGAGCAGTACTTC.

The CDR3 here is CASSLSTYEQYF. CDR3 DNA sequence: TGTGCCAGCTCATTATCTACCTACGAGCAGTACTTC. The V gene is TRBV18, the J gene TRBJ2-7; no clear D. Germline values: CDR1 KGHSH, CDR2 LQKENI. CDR3 length equals 12 residues. V dropped 5 bases and J dropped 2 bases, with 7 bases sitting between them.

The chain joins TRBV19 to TRBJ2-7, with 8 bases aligning to TRBD2. The CDR3 loop spans 12 amino acids. In germline, CDR1 is LNHDA, CDR2 SQIVND (reference sequence). V gave up 11 bases and J gave up 3 bases; unmatched junction bases: 6. The CDR3: CASGRGDYEQYF. CDR3 in DNA: TGTGCCTCCGGGAGGGGCGACTACGAGCAGTACTTC. The full variable domain, completed using reference TRBV19 and TRBJ2-7, is DGGITQSPKYLFRKEGQNVTLSCEQNLNHDAMYWYRQDPGQGLRLIYYSQIVNDFQKGDIAEGYSVSREKKESFPLTVTSAQKNPTAFYLCASGRGDYEQYFGPGTRLTVT.

The V call is TRBV28, the J call TRBJ1-5, with 9 positions matching TRBD1. The germline V gene has CDR1 MDHEN and CDR2 SYDVKM. CDR3 size: 14 residues. V lost 7 bases to trimming and J lost 6 bases; unmatched junction nucleotides: 7. Here the CDR3 reads CASNPTGGSQPQHF. The CDR3 DNA reads TGTGCCAGCAATCCGACAGGGGGGAGTCAGCCCCAGCATTTT.

The chain couples TRBV25-1 to TRBJ1-1, with a possible D match to TRBD1 (5 bases). The CDR3 is made up of 13 amino acids. The V end lost 3 bases, the J end lost 5 bases, and 10 bases lay between the germline ends. The V gene's germline CDR1 is MGHDK and CDR2 SYGVNS. The CDR3 sequence: CASSDRVWTEAFF. In DNA, the CDR3 is TGTGCCAGCAGTGACAGGGTGTGGACTGAAGCTTTCTTT.

The chain carries TRBV28 and TRBJ2-7, with D perhaps matching TRBD1 (8 bases). This CDR3 contains 15 residues. The germline V and J ends were trimmed by 5 bases and 4 bases, with 18 bases remaining between them. Per the germline V gene, CDR1 is MDHEN and CDR2 is SYDVKM. The CDR3 reads CASSSDRGGGYEQYF. In DNA, the CDR3 is TGTGCCAGCAGTAGTGACAGGGGAGGGGGGTACGAGCAGTACTTC.

The CDR3 protein is CASSLVGSEQYF. The CDR3 DNA reads as TGTGCCAGCAGTTTAGTCGGGTCCGAGCAGTACTTC. This chain joins TRBV28 and TRBJ2-7; D is undetermined. CDR3 length: 12 residues. CDR1 is MDHEN, CDR2 SYDVKM, per germline. V was trimmed by 2 bases and J by 6 bases, leaving 8 bases between them.

Only one count was recorded for this clone. The chain carries TRBV4-2 and TRBJ2-7; 13 bases map to TRBD2. This CDR3 comprises 19 residues. From germline, CDR1 is LGHNA and CDR2 YNFKEQ. The junction had 9 bases not matched to a gene; V was cut back by 0 bases and J by 1 base. This CDR3 is CASSQEVILAGGGSYEQYF. The CDR3 DNA is TGTGCCAGCAGCCAAGAGGTGATACTAGCGGGAGGGGGATCCTACGAGCAGTACTTC.

Only a few counts were recorded for this clone. This chain joins TRBV6-5 and TRBJ1-2; D gene uncertain. Trimming pared 8 bases from V and 2 bases from J, leaving 12 bases between. Germline V gene lookup returns CDR1 MNHEY and CDR2 SVGAGI. This CDR3 contains 13 residues. The CDR3 DNA follows: TGTGCCAGCTCGATGACGGGAAACTATGGCTACACCTTC. Its translation is CASSMTGNYGYTF.

This rearrangement joins TRBV27 to TRBJ1-4, with 7 bases lining up with TRBD1. CDR1 and CDR2 from the germline V gene are MNHEY and SMNVEV (reference sequence). The CDR3 loop spans 15 amino acids. V lost 4 bases and J lost 7; bases outside the gene matches: 9. In DNA form, the CDR3 reads TGTGCCAGCAGTTCCCTGGGGACAGACGGTGAAAAACTGTTTTTT. This codes for CASSSLGTDGEKLFF. Full variable domain (remainder filled in from reference TRBV27 and TRBJ1-4): EAQVTQNPRYLITVTGKKLTVTCSQNMNHEYMSWYRQDPGLGLRQIYYSMNVEVTDKGDVPEGYKVSRKEKRNFPLILESPSPNQTSLYFCASSSLGTDGEKLFFGSGTQLSVL.

V gene TRBV5-1 combines with J gene TRBJ2-2; 10 nucleotides line up with TRBD1. The V gene's germline CDR1 is SGHRS and CDR2 YFSETQ. J was trimmed by 7 bases and V by 1 base; bases with no gene match: 7. The CDR3 consists of 16 residues. CDR3 coding DNA: TGCGCCAGCAGCTTGCGATGGGGACAGGGGATCGGGGAGCTGTTTTTT. Translation gives CASSLRWGQGIGELFF.

This clone was observed a few times. The chain combines TRBV27 with TRBJ1-2; D is ambiguous. This CDR3 spans 13 amino acids. Trimming shortened V by 5 bases and J by 8 bases, and 15 bases separated the two germline ends. The germline V gene has CDR1 MNHEY and CDR2 SMNVEV (reference sequence). This CDR3 is CASSPSGGEGYTF. The CDR3 nucleotides are TGTGCCAGCAGTCCCTCGGGCGGGGAGGGCTACACCTTC.

The V and J genes are TRBV4-1 and TRBJ2-4; tentative D call: TRBD1 (5 bases). The CDR3 covers 13 residues. The ends were cut back, 4 bases at V and 12 bases at J, with 16 bases in the middle. Germline CDR1 MGHRA, CDR2 YSYEKL. The CDR3 is CASSPGPQGSQYF. The CDR3 DNA follows: TGCGCCAGCAGCCCCGGGCCCCAGGGCAGTCAGTACTTC.

This sequence joins TRBV4-2 and TRBJ2-2; 8 bases map to TRBD2. The CDR3 runs 15 residues. Germline CDR1 LGHNA, CDR2 YNFKEQ. The J segment lost 6 bases and the V segment lost 1 base, leaving 4 bases of the junction unmatched. This CDR3 is CASSQGGREAGELFF. CDR3 coding DNA: TGTGCCAGCAGCCAAGGAGGGCGGGAGGCCGGGGAGCTGTTTTTT.